This record covers a single T cell receptor (beta chain). Its antigen remains unknown. The data belong to a study of T cell repertoires in cytomegalovirus infection. Study-wide context: Indications of both CMV infection and matching HLA type were provided by public TCR beta signatures. Notes on the study in general: In two of eight donors, the top clonotype was HLA-C-restricted CMV-specific.

Each CDR3 protein gets one entry after TCRdb re-called the reads with MiXCR. The table records around 710,000 distinct CDR3 sequences, about 29% of them present only once. The material sequenced was cultured CD8+ T cells from PBMCs, taken from culture after CMV antigen stimulation. This TCR was sampled from a human donor in good health (CMV status not recorded). Some clones in this sample may be carry-over from other donors' samples.

The CDR3: CASSPTVDSPLHF. The DNA for the CDR3 is TGCGCCAGCAGCCCTACGGTTGATTCACCCCTCCACTTT. J is TRBJ1-6 and V is TRBV4-3; D unclear. The V and J ends lost 4 bases and 8 bases respectively, with 9 bases between them. This CDR3 spans 13 amino acids. Germline loops: CDR1 LGHNA, CDR2 YSLEER.